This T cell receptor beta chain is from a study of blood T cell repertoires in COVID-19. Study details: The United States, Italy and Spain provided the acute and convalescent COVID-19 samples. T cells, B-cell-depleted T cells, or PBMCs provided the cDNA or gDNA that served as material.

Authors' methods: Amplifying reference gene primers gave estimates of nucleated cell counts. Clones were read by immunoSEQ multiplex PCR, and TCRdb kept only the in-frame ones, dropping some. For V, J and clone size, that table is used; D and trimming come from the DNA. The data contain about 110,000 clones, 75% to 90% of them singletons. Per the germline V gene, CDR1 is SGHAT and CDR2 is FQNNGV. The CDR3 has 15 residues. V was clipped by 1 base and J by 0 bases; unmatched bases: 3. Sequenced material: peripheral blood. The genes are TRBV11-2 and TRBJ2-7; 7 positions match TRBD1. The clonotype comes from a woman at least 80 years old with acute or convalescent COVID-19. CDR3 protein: CASSLGAGGSYEQYF. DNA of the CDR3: TGTGCCAGCAGCTTAGGGGCAGGGGGCTCCTACGAGCAGTACTTC.